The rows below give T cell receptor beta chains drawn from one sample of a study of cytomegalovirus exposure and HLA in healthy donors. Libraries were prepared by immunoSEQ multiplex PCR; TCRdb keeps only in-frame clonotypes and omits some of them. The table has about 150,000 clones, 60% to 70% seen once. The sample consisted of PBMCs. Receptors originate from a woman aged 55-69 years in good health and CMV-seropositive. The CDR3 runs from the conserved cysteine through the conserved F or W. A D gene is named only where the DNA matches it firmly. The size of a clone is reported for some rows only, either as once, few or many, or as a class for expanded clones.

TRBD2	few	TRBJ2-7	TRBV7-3	TGTGCCAGCAGCTCGGGACTAGCGGGCGAGCAGTACTTC	CASSSGLAGEQYF
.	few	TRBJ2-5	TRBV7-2	TGTGCCAGCAGCCGAGGGCCGTCTCTAGAGACCCAGTACTTC	CASSRGPSLETQYF
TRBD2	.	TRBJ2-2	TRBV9	TGTGCCAGCAGCGTAGAGGAAGTGGTTAGCGGGGACACCGGGGAGCTGTTTTTT	CASSVEEVVSGDTGELFF
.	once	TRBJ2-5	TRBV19	TGTGCCAGTAGTCCGTGGGACGGGAGCTGGGGAGAGACCCAGTACTTC	CASSPWDGSWGETQYF
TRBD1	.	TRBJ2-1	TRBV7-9	TGTGCCAGCAGCGCCAGGACAGGGCGAACCTACAATGAGCAGTTCTTC	CASSARTGRTYNEQFF
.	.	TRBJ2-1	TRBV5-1	TGCGCCAGCAGCTTCTCTTCCCAGGATGGCTACAATGAGCAGTTCTTC	CASSFSSQDGYNEQFF
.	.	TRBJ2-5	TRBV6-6	TGTGCCAGCAGAAGAGGGCGAGAGACCCAGTACTTC	CASRRGRETQYF
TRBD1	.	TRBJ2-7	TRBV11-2	TGTGCCAGCAGCTCTCCGGGACAGGGCAAGGAAGGTCTGTACTTC	CASSSPGQGKEGLYF
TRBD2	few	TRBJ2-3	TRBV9	TGTGCCAGCAGCGTAGAGTCTAGCGGGAGAGGGACGCAGTATTTT	CASSVESSGRGTQYF
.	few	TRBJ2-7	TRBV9	TGTGCCAGCAGCATCGCCCCCGTAGGAGAGTACTACGAGCAGTACTTC	CASSIAPVGEYYEQYF
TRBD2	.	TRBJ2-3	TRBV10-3	TGTGCCATCAGTGAGTCGGGAGCTAGCGGGAATACGCAGTATTTT	CAISESGASGNTQYF
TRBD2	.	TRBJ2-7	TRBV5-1	TGCGCCAGCAGCCCTCTAGCGGGCTCCTACGAGCAGTACTTC	CASSPLAGSYEQYF
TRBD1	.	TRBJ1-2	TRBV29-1	TGCAGCGTTGATGGACAGGGCGCGTTAAAAACCTTC	CSVDGQGALKTF
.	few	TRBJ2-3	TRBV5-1	TGCGCCAGCAGCTTGGGCCTAGGCACAGATACGCAGTATTTT	CASSLGLGTDTQYF
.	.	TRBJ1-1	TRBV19	TGTGCCAGTAGTACCTGGGGGGGGAACACTGAAGCTTTCTTT	CASSTWGGNTEAFF
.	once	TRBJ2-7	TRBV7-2	TGTGCCAGCAGCACGGACAGACATAGCTCCTACGAGCAGTACTTC	CASSTDRHSSYEQYF
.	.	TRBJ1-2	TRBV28	TGTGCCAGCAGCCCCGGGACAACCCCCTATGGCTACACCTTC	CASSPGTTPYGYTF
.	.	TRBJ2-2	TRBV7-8	TGTGCCAGCAGCTTCCCCGGGACTCGCACCGGGGAGCTGTTTTTT	CASSFPGTRTGELFF
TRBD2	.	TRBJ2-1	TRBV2	TGTGCCAGCAGTCGACTAGCGGGAGGACATGAGCAGTTCTTC	CASSRLAGGHEQFF
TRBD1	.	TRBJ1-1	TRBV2	TGTGCCACCGGGGGACAGGGGATGAACACTGAAGCTTTCTTT	CATGGQGMNTEAFF
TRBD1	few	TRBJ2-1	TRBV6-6	TGTGCCAGCAGTTTCACAGGGGACTACAATGAGCAGTTCTTC	CASSFTGDYNEQFF
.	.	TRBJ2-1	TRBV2	TGTGCCAGCAGTGAGGCAGGTGAGCAGTTCTTC	CASSEAGEQFF
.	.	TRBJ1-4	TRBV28	TGTGCCAGCAGTAGTAGGGGGTGGACTAATGAAAAACTGTTTTTT	CASSSRGWTNEKLFF
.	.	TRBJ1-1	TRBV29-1	TGCAGCGTTACGACCCTAATCGGCGCAGGAGCTTTCTTT	CSVTTLIGAGAFF
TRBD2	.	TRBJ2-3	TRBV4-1	TGCGCCAGCAGCCACCCCGCCAGGACTAGCGGGAGGGCGAATACGCAGTATTTT	CASSHPARTSGRANTQYF
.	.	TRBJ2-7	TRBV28	TGTGCCAGCACCCTGGGGGCATCGGACTCCTACGAGCAGTACTTC	CASTLGASDSYEQYF
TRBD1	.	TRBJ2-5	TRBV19	TGTGCCAGTAGTTGGTTGGGGACAGGGAAAGAGACCCAGTACTTC	CASSWLGTGKETQYF
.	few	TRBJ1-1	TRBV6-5	TGTGCCAGCAGAGGAGGTGGCACTGAAGCTTTCTTT	CASRGGGTEAFF
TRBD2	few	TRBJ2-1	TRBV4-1	TGCGCCAGCAGCCAAGCCCCAGACCTAGCGGGAGCCCACAATGAGCAGTTCTTC	CASSQAPDLAGAHNEQFF
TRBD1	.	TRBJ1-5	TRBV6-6	TGTGCCAGCAGTTACAGGGGGCAAGGACAGCCCCAGCATTTT	CASSYRGQGQPQHF
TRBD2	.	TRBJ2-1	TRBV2	TGTGCCAGCCGACTAGCGGGTAGTGAGCAGTTCTTC	CASRLAGSEQFF
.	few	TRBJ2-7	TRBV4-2	TGTGCCAGCAGCCAAGTTCCTCAAGTAGCGGAATACGAGCAGTACTTC	CASSQVPQVAEYEQYF
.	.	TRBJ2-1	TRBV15	TGTGCCACCAGTCCCGGGGTAGGGGGAACCTCCAATGAGCAGTTCTTC	CATSPGVGGTSNEQFF
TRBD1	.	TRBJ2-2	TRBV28	TGTGCCAGCACCTTAGGGACAGGAGATACCGGGGAGCTGTTTTTT	CASTLGTGDTGELFF
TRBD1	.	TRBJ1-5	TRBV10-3	TGTGCCATCAGTGCCGACAGGGCTCAGCCCCAGCATTTT	CAISADRAQPQHF
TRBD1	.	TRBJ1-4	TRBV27	TGTGCCAGCAGCCAGGGACAGTATAATGAAAAACTGTTTTTT	CASSQGQYNEKLFF
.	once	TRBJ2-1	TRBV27	TGTGCCAGCAGTTTATTCCCCCGCAGGGGAGACCGCAATGAGCAGTTCTTC	CASSLFPRRGDRNEQFF
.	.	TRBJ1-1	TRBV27	TGTGCCAGCAGTTTGTTAGCTTTTCACACTGAAGCTTTCTTT	CASSLLAFHTEAFF
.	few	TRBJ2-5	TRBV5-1	TGCGCCAGCAGCTTGGGCACTACGGGGACCCAGTACTTC	CASSLGTTGTQYF
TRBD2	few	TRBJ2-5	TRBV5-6	TGTGCCAGCAGCTTGTACGGACTAGCCGGGGCGGGATTAGAGACCCAGTACTTC	CASSLYGLAGAGLETQYF
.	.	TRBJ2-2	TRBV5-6	TGTGCCAGCAGCTTGGCGGTCGGGGAGGCCACCGGGGAGCTGTTTTTT	CASSLAVGEATGELFF